The source of this T cell receptor beta chain is a study of regulatory T cells in long-lasting Graves disease. Note on this clonotype: The antigen is undetermined.

iRepertoire HTBI primers and Arm-PCR of CDR3 regions built TCR beta libraries. In the study's own analysis: Spanning all samples, the identified segments comprised roughly 66 TRBV and some 15 TRBJ. TCRdb re-derived calls from the multiplex PCR reads in MiXCR, one entry per CDR3 protein. The V and J calls shown here were made by TCRdb, not taken from the authors' results. The sample yields more than 300,000 distinct CDR3 sequences, roughly 15% seen once. Findings of the study overall: New patients shared around 920 public clonotypes, fewer than the approximately 2,500 shared by persistent patients. A reduction in accuracy may have resulted from the small sample size.

The time point was: newly diagnosed GD, antithyroid drugs for less than 3 months. PBMC-derived RNA was used for the TCR library. Into tubes containing EDTA, approximately 9 milliliters of peripheral blood were drawn. The sequence came from a female donor with Graves disease. The sample consisted of peripheral blood mononuclear cells (PBMCs), taken at new diagnosis, from a patient treated with antithyroid drugs.

As DNA, the CDR3 is TGTGCCAGCAGTGAAAATGGACAGGGGGGACCTGGCTACACCTTC. Encoded protein: CASSENGQGGPGYTF. The chain couples TRBV2 to TRBJ1-2, with 10 positions matching TRBD1. This CDR3 is 15 amino acids long. Germline V CDR1 and CDR2: SNHLY, FYNNEI. V shed 2 bases and J 7 bases; nucleotides not matched to a gene: 7. Together with reference TRBV2 and TRBJ1-2, the CDR3 gives the full variable domain: EPEVTQTPSHQVTQMGQEVILRCVPISNHLYFYWYRQILGQKVEFLVSFYNNEISEKSEIFDDQFSVERPDGSNFTLKIRSTKLEDSAMYFCASSENGQGGPGYTFGSGTRLTVV.